This TCR beta chain was found in a study of cytomegalovirus exposure and HLA in healthy donors. Both 60 Vbeta primers and 13 Jbeta primers went into the PCR. TCRdb's copy holds only in-frame clones and misses some; the assay was immunoSEQ multiplex PCR. Here the sample table reports approximately 92,000 clones. V shed 1 base, J shed 3 bases, and the junction held 5 bases outside the gene matches. Germline V lookup: CDR1 SGHTA, CDR2 FQGNSA. The CDR3 is made up of 15 amino acids. The receptor comes from a woman aged 25 to 39 in good health and CMV-seronegative. Sequencing input: PBMCs. The chain links TRBV7-2 to TRBJ2-7, with 8 nucleotides matching TRBD1. The CDR3 DNA reads as TGTGCCAGCAGCTTAGAAGGCAGGGGGCTCTACGAGCAGTACTTC. Its translation is CASSLEGRGLYEQYF.